This T cell receptor (beta chain) comes out of a study of type 1 and type 2 diabetes patients. Trimming pared 6 bases from V and 8 bases from J, leaving 20 bases between. This CDR3 spans 16 amino acids. Germline V gene sequence: CDR1 MNHNS, CDR2 SASEGT. About this clonotype: Antigen specificity is unknown.

Study-level points and caveats: A median of one highly-expanded CD4+ clone, covering 3% to 4% of reads, occurred in type 2 diabetes.

The PCR template was genomic DNA. Amplification of the beta chain CDR3 used 30 forward and 13 reverse multiplex primers. MiXCR, applied by TCRdb to the multiplex PCR reads, yields one record per CDR3 protein. The sample yields more than 250,000 distinct CDR3 sequences, 45% to 60% seen once. Each diabetic donor fulfilled classification criteria for either type 1 or type 2. The source of this sequence is a man aged 18 to 30 with type 2 diabetes. Sequenced material: peripheral blood mononuclear cells (PBMCs). V usage is TRBV6-1 and J usage is TRBJ1-6; unclear D gene. CDR3 amino acids: CASSPWGGQRDSPLHF. The CDR3 bases are TGTGCCAGCAGCCCGTGGGGAGGGCAGAGGGATTCACCCCTCCACTTT.